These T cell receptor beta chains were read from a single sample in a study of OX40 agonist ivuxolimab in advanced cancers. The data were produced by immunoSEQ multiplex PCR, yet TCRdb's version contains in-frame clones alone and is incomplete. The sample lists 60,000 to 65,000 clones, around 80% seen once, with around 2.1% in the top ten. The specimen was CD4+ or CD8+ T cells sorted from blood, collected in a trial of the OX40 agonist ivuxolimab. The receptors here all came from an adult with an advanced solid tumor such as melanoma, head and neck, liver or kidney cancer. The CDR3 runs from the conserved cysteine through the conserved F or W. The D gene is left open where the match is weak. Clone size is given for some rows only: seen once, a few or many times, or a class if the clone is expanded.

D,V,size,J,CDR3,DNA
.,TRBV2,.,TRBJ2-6,CASSEPPRGANVLTF,TGTGCCAGCAGTGAACCGCCAAGGGGGGCCAACGTCCTGACTTTC
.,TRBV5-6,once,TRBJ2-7,CASSLDDVFYEQYF,TGTGCCAGCAGCTTGGACGACGTATTCTACGAGCAGTACTTC
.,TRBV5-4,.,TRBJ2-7,CASSSTGWEQYF,TGTGCCAGCAGCTCCACAGGGTGGGAGCAGTACTTC
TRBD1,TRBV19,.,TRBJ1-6,CASNQGADSPLHF,TGTGCCAGTAACCAGGGGGCTGATTCACCCCTCCACTTT
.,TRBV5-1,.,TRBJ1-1,CASSLDGGVNTEAFF,TGCGCCAGCAGCTTGGACGGGGGGGTAAACACTGAAGCTTTCTTT
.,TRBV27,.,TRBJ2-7,CASSFLGTGLAGESSYEQYF,.
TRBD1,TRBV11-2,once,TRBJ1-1,CASSPGQVNTEAFF,TGTGCCAGCAGCCCGGGACAGGTGAACACTGAAGCTTTCTTT
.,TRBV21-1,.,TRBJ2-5,CASSKGRQDRAVRETQYF,TGTGCCAGCAGCAAAGGTAGGCAGGACAGGGCCGTCCGGGAGACCCAGTACTTC
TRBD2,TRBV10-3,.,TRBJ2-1,CATRGYVSSGSNEQFF,TGTGCCACCAGGGGATATGTCTCTAGCGGGAGCAATGAGCAGTTCTTC
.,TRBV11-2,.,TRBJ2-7,CASSLDRRLVYEQYF,TGTGCCAGCAGCTTAGATCGCCGACTAGTTTACGAGCAGTACTTC
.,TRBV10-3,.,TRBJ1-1,CAISGRGLNTEAFF,TGTGCCATCAGTGGGAGGGGTCTGAACACTGAAGCTTTCTTT
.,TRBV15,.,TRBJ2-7,CATSRDPSGQYEQYF,TGTGCCACCAGCAGAGATCCATCAGGGCAGTACGAGCAGTACTTC
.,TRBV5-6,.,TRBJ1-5,CASSFRASNQPQHF,TGTGCCAGCAGCTTTAGGGCTAGCAATCAGCCCCAGCATTTT
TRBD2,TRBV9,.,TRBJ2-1,CASSVGGGRGNEQFF,TGTGCCAGCAGCGTAGGTGGCGGGAGGGGGAATGAGCAGTTCTTC
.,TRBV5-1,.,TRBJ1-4,CASSLGPGVNEKLFF,TGCGCCAGCAGCTTGGGTCCAGGGGTTAATGAAAAACTGTTTTTT
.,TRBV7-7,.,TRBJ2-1,CASSLGGNYNEQFF,TGTGCTAGCAGCTTAGGCGGGAACTACAATGAGCAGTTCTTC
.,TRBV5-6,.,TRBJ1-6,CASSQTGTGNSPLHF,TGTGCCAGCAGCCAAACTGGGACGGGAAATTCACCCCTCCACTTT
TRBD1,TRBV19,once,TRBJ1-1,CATLRDRVNTEAFF,TGTGCCACCTTAAGAGACAGGGTGAACACTGAAGCTTTCTTT
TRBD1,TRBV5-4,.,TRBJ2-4,CASSLEQGAKNIQYF,TGTGCCAGCAGCTTGGAACAGGGGGCCAAAAACATTCAGTACTTC
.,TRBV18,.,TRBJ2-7,CASSPDSYEQYF,TGTGCCAGCTCACCAGACAGCTACGAGCAGTACTTC
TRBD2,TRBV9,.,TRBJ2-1,CASSKRASGNYEQFF,TGTGCCAGCAGCAAAAGGGCTAGCGGAAATTATGAGCAGTTCTTC
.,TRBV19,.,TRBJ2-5,CASSPEEQGYETQYF,TGTGCCAGTAGCCCGGAGGAGCAGGGATACGAGACCCAGTACTTC
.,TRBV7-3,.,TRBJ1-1,CASSLPGFSEAFF,TGTGCCAGCAGCTTACCGGGTTTTAGTGAAGCTTTCTTT
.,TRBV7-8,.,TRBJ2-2,CASSGGRRVTGELFF,TGTGCCAGCAGCGGGGGACGTCGGGTCACCGGGGAGCTGTTTTTT
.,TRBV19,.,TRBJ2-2,CASTEGPLTGELFF,TGTGCCAGTACTGAGGGACCACTAACCGGGGAGCTGTTTTTT
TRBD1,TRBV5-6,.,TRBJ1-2,CASSVWDRRYGYTF,TGTGCCAGCAGCGTTTGGGACAGACGGTATGGCTACACCTTC
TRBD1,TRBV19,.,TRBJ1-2,CASSVAAGGAKGYTF,TGTGCCAGTAGTGTGGCCGCAGGGGGCGCGAAGGGCTACACCTTC
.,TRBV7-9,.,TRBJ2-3,CASSQLRQRSTDTQYF,TGTGCCAGCAGCCAGCTACGACAGAGGAGCACAGATACGCAGTATTTT
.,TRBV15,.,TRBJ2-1,CATSRDQGFYNEQFF,TGTGCCACCAGCAGAGATCAAGGCTTCTACAATGAGCAGTTCTTC
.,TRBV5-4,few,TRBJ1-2,CASSLARQGYTF,TGTGCCAGCAGCTTGGCGAGGCAGGGCTACACCTTC
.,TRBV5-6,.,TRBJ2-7,CASSLTVASEQYF,TGTGCCAGCAGCTTGACGGTAGCGAGCGAGCAGTACTTC
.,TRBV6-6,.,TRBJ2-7,CASSYSQDVHEQYF,TGTGCCAGCAGTTACAGCCAGGACGTCCACGAGCAGTACTTC